The rows below give T cell receptor beta chains drawn from one sample of a study of shared T cell receptors in the human thymus. Only in-frame clones appear in the TCRdb table, and some are missing; sequencing was by immunoSEQ multiplex PCR. The sample lists about 400,000 clones; 85% to 95% were seen once. The sample comprised thymocytes. The receptors originated from a human donor. CDR3s include the opening cysteine and the closing phenylalanine or tryptophan. A D gene is named only where the DNA matches it firmly. Not every row has a clone size; where given, it reads once, few, many or a size class.

v_gene	j_gene	abundance	d_gene	CDR3nt	CDR3aa
TRBV28	TRBJ2-5	-	TRBD2	TGTGCCAGCAGTTTATGCGGGGGGGAGTCCGGGGAGACCCAGTACTTC	CASSLCGGESGETQYF
TRBV7-9	TRBJ2-7	-	TRBD2	TGTGCCAGCAGCTTAGTGGGAGGGGAGGCCTTC	CASSLVGGEAF
TRBV6-1	TRBJ2-7	-	-	TGTGCCAGCATAGGAGGACAGAACTTTTCCTACGAGCAGTACTTC	CASIGGQNFSYEQYF
TRBV25-1	TRBJ1-1	-	TRBD1	TGTGCCAGCACTGGGGGAAGGACAGGAGGATTCACTGAAGCTTTCTTT	CASTGGRTGGFTEAFF
TRBV14	TRBJ2-7	-	-	TGTGCCAGCAGCCAAGGCGAGTCCTACGAGCAGTACTTC	CASSQGESYEQYF
TRBV7-3	TRBJ2-5	-	-	TGTGCCAGCAGCTTAGGCTTTGGCGAGACCCAGTACTTC	CASSLGFGETQYF
TRBV28	TRBJ1-2	-	TRBD1	TGTGCCAGCAGTCTCAGACAGGGGGCAGTGGCCTATGGCTACACCTTC	CASSLRQGAVAYGYTF
TRBV9	TRBJ2-3	-	-	TGTGCCAGCAGCGCGACCGAACAGGGTCCAAGCACAGATACGCAGTATTTT	CASSATEQGPSTDTQYF
TRBV5-6	TRBJ1-1	-	-	TGTGCCAGCAGCTTGGGGACTGAAGCTTTCTTT	CASSLGTEAFF
TRBV5-6	TRBJ2-1	-	TRBD2	TGTGCCAGCAGCTTCGGGGTCAGGACTAGTGGTAAGAAGGAGCAGTTCTTC	CASSFGVRTSGKKEQFF
TRBV28	TRBJ1-1	-	-	TGTGCCAGCAGCCCGCGTGAGCTGAACACTGAAGCTTTCTTT	CASSPRELNTEAFF
TRBV28	TRBJ2-7	-	TRBD2	TGTGCCAGCAGCCAGACTAGCGGGAGAATCTACGAGCAGTACTTC	CASSQTSGRIYEQYF
TRBV29-1	TRBJ2-7	-	TRBD2	TGCAGCGTGTACAAGACTAGCGGGAGTTCCTACGAGCAGTACTTC	CSVYKTSGSSYEQYF
TRBV15	TRBJ1-2	-	TRBD1	TGTGCCACCAGCGGACGGGACAGGGGATCTCCTAACTATGGCTACACCTTC	CATSGRDRGSPNYGYTF
TRBV27	TRBJ2-7	-	-	TGTGCCAGCAGAGGCGGCCGGTTTTCCTACGAGCAGTACTTC	CASRGGRFSYEQYF
TRBV7-8	TRBJ2-7	once	TRBD1	TGTGCCAGCAGCTTGGAAGGACAGGGGGCATGCGAGCAGTACTTC	CASSLEGQGACEQYF
TRBV5-5	TRBJ2-7	-	-	TGTGCCAGCAGCTTAACAAGGGGGCCTCGTGACGGGAGTTCGTACGAGCAGTACTTC	CASSLTRGPRDGSSYEQYF
TRBV7-2	TRBJ2-5	-	TRBD2	TGTGCCAGCAGCTTAGTTGAGGGGTGGGAGGGCCTCCAAGAGACCCAGTACTTC	CASSLVEGWEGLQETQYF
TRBV25-1	TRBJ2-6	-	-	TGTGCCAGCGGCCAGCGAGAGGACGCCTCTGGGGCCAACGTCCTGACTTTC	CASGQREDASGANVLTF
TRBV6-4	TRBJ2-1	-	TRBD2	TGTGCCAGCAGTCCAACCCCCCTAGCGGTCTCCTACAATGAGCAGTTCTTC	CASSPTPLAVSYNEQFF
TRBV19	TRBJ1-5	-	TRBD1	TGTGCCAGTAGCGACAGGGGGCGAGAGAATTATCAGCCCCAGCATTTT	CASSDRGRENYQPQHF
TRBV5-1	TRBJ2-7	-	TRBD2	TGCGCCAGCAGCTTTATAGCGGGAGAAGCGTACGAGCAGTACTTC	CASSFIAGEAYEQYF
TRBV28	TRBJ1-2	-	-	TGTGCCAGCAGTCGAAGCGGGGCTGAGGTCTATGGCTACACCTTC	CASSRSGAEVYGYTF
TRBV14	TRBJ2-7	-	TRBD2	TGTGCCAGCAGCCTATCGGGGGGGAAGGTGAGGGAGCAGTACTTC	CASSLSGGKVREQYF
TRBV7-8	TRBJ1-2	-	TRBD1	TGTGCCAGCAGCTTAAATGGACAGGACTATGGCTACACCTTC	CASSLNGQDYGYTF
TRBV5-7	TRBJ1-1	-	-	TGTGCCAGCAGCTTGGAGGGGCGGTTGAACACTGAAGCTTTCTTT	CASSLEGRLNTEAFF
TRBV6-8	TRBJ2-7	-	-	TGTGCCAGCAGCCCCCCCCAAGGAGCCTCCAACTTC	CASSPPQGASNF